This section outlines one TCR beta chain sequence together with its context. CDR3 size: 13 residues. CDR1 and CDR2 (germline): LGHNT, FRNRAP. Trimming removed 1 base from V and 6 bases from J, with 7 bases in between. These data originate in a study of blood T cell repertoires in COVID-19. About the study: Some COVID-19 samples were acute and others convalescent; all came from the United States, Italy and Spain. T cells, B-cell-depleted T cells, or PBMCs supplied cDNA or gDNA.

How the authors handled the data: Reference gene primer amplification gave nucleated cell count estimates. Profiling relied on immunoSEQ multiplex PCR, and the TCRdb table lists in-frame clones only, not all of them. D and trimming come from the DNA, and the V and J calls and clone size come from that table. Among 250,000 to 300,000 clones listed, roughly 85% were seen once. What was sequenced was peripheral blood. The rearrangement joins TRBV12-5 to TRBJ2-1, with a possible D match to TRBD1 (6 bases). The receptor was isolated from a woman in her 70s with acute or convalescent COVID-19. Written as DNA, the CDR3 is TGTGCTAGTGGTTTGGGGACAGTCAATGAGCAGTTCTTC. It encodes CASGLGTVNEQFF.